This T cell receptor beta chain came from a study of T-cell reconstitution after alpha-beta-depleted transplantation in children. V lost 7 bases and J lost 3, with 14 bases in between. The CDR3 contains 14 residues. The germline gives CDR1 LNHNV, CDR2 YYDKDF (reference sequence). Unique molecular identifiers featured in how the TCRbeta library was prepared. One entry per CDR3 protein results from TCRdb running MiXCR on the PCR reads. The data contain approximately 270,000 distinct CDR3 sequences, more than 20% of them singletons. This specimen consisted of PBMCs, mostly from graft donor cells, obtained 360 days after TCRalphabeta/CD19-depleted stem cell transplant. This chain joins TRBV15 and TRBJ2-3; D uncertain. This receptor was identified in a female patient aged 2-10 years who had a stem cell transplant for congenital amegakaryocytic thrombocytopenia, so the T cells may come from the graft donor. The CDR3, as DNA: TGTGCCACCACCGGGCCCTCTCTTACAGATACGCAGTATTTT. Protein product: CATTGPSLTDTQYF.